This T cell receptor beta chain was documented in a study of naive and memory T cell subsets. Regarding the study as a whole: Diversity fell and Gini index rose from naive through CM, EM, EMRA. Possibly reflecting memory cells re-expressing CD45RA, a few larger clonotypes occurred in naive repertoires, especially CD8.

Both TRBC1 and TRBC2 were covered by a beta constant-region primer of two equimolar oligonucleotides. Nested alpha and beta constant-region primers with the SP2 primer drove four PCR rounds on ligated cDNA. TCRdb called the UMI-ligation and nested PCR reads again in MiXCR, with one record for every CDR3 protein. This table has around 140,000 distinct CDR3 sequences, approximately 21% appearing once. As to this clonotype: Its antigen is as yet unknown.

Germline V gene data show CDR1 as LNHNV and CDR2 as YYDKDF (reference sequence). Trimming left V 4 bases short and J 7 bases short, with 11 bases between. The CDR3 loop spans 13 amino acids. The source material was naive CD8+ T cells from blood. The gene calls are TRBV15 and TRBJ2-4; D not resolved. The receptor was derived from a human donor in good health. The CDR3 reads CATSTVPPNIQYF. The CDR3 DNA follows: TGTGCCACCAGCACAGTTCCCCCCAACATTCAGTACTTC.